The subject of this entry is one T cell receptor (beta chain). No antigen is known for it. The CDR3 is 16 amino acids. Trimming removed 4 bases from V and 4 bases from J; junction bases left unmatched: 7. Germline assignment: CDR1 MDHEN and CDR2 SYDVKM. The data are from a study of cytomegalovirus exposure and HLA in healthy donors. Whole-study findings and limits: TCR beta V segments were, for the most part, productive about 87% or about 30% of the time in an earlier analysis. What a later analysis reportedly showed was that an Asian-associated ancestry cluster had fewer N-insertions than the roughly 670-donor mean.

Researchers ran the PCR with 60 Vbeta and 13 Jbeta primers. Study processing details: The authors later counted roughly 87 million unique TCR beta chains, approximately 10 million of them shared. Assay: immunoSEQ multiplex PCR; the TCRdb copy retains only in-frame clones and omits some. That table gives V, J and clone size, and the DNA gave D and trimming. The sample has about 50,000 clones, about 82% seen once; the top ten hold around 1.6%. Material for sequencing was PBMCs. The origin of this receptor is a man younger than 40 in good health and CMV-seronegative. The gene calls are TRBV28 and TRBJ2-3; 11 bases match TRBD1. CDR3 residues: CASSSAGTGGSDTQYF. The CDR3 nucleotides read TGTGCCAGCAGTTCTGCCGGGACAGGGGGATCAGATACGCAGTATTTT. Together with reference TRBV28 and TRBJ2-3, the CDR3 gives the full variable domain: DVKVTQSSRYLVKRTGEKVFLECVQDMDHENMFWYRQDPGLGLRLIYFSYDVKMKEKGDIPEGYSVSREKKERFSLILESASTNQTSMYLCASSSAGTGGSDTQYFGPGTRLTVL.